The TCR beta chain described here comes from a study of immune evolution from preneoplasia to lung adenocarcinoma. Trimming shortened V by 4 bases and J by 4 bases, and 16 bases separated the two germline ends. Germline V lookup: CDR1 SGHDN, CDR2 FVKESK. The CDR3 has 16 amino acids. Nucleic acids came from premalignant or tumor cells enriched by macro-dissection. Clones were read by immunoSEQ multiplex PCR, and TCRdb kept only the in-frame ones, dropping some. The data show some 5,000 clones, over 80% seen once. The chain carries TRBV14 and TRBJ2-2; D is possibly TRBD1 (6 bases). Sequencing was done on a sample of FFPE minimally invasive lung adenocarcinoma tissue. The sequence was collected from a person aged 60-80 years with lung adenocarcinoma. The CDR3 reads CASSRLQGKGTGELFF. CDR3 DNA: TGTGCCAGCAGCCGGCTTCAGGGGAAGGGCACCGGGGAGCTGTTTTTT.